The rows below give T cell receptor beta chains drawn from one sample of a study of T cell responses to AZD1222 COVID-19 vaccine. Clones were read by immunoSEQ multiplex PCR, and TCRdb kept only the in-frame ones, dropping some. This sample yields 80,000 to 100,000 clones, of which about 86% are seen a single time; roughly 6% belongs to the top ten. The sequences come from peripheral blood, collected 28 days after the second AZD1222 dose. The receptor set was obtained from an adult who received the AZD1222 COVID-19 vaccine. The CDR3 runs from the conserved cysteine through the conserved F or W. Each record gives: J gene, V gene, CDR3 protein.

j_gene: TRBJ1-1; v_gene: TRBV30; CDR3aa: CAWSGDSNTEAFF
j_gene: TRBJ2-3; v_gene: TRBV28; CDR3aa: CASSQYQREADTQYF
j_gene: TRBJ2-1; v_gene: TRBV3-1/TRBV3-2; CDR3aa: CASSQAAKGEGGEQFF
j_gene: TRBJ2-7; v_gene: TRBV5-1; CDR3aa: CASSPGLAGQYF
j_gene: TRBJ1-1; v_gene: TRBV9; CDR3aa: CASSPQTGPNTEAFF
j_gene: TRBJ2-1; v_gene: TRBV6-2/TRBV6-3; CDR3aa: CASSRDSFNEQFF
j_gene: TRBJ2-6; v_gene: TRBV7-9; CDR3aa: CASSFWVSGANVLTF
j_gene: TRBJ1-6; v_gene: TRBV7-9; CDR3aa: CASSFSTPNSPLHF
j_gene: TRBJ1-4; v_gene: TRBV30; CDR3aa: CAWSGPRAGYNEKLFF
j_gene: TRBJ2-3; v_gene: TRBV19; CDR3aa: CASSESGGLLDTQYF
j_gene: TRBJ1-1; v_gene: TRBV12-3/TRBV12-4; CDR3aa: CASTPWGNGEAFF
j_gene: TRBJ2-7; v_gene: TRBV29-1; CDR3aa: CSVGGGSDRASSYEQYF
j_gene: TRBJ2-3; v_gene: TRBV4-2; CDR3aa: CASSPRAAGTDTQYF
j_gene: TRBJ1-1; v_gene: TRBV2; CDR3aa: CASRPLAGTEAFF
j_gene: TRBJ2-1; v_gene: TRBV19; CDR3aa: CASSAVGGNEQFF